The sequence of this T cell receptor beta chain was determined in a study of tumor and adjacent non-tumor tissue in lung cancer (dated by TCRdb to between 2018 and 2020). For the study in its entirety: By cancer type, the cohort comprised eleven to twelve adenocarcinoma patients, a couple of squamous cell carcinoma patients and 1 small cell lung cancer patient. For each patient, one tumor sample and one normal lung sample were taken, giving under 35 paired specimens that underwent TCRbeta CDR3 sequencing. Ages among the roughly 15 patients ranged from about 30 to 80 years, there were around ten men and 5 women, and disease was at TNM stage I to III. Using bulk TCRbeta repertoires from over 14 lung cancer patients, the study set lung tumor tissue side by side with matched distant non-tumor lung tissue. A total of some 130,000,000 productive TCRbeta reads were generated by sequencing, corresponding to an average of around 4 million reads per sample.

On this clonotype: The antigen this receptor binds is unknown. At one boundary the junction diverges from the germline segment, which might be a read error.

The CDR1 and CDR2 encoded by the germline V gene are MGHRA and YSYEKL. The CDR3 runs 13 amino acids, cysteine and phenylalanine included. This entry keeps only the CDR3 DNA: 39 bases, framed from base 1. Libraries were prepared through multiplex PCR. Sequencing took place on an Illumina HiSeq 2500. TCRbeta libraries were built by three rounds of nested PCR using primers (Table S4), following protocols modified from ARM-PCR. Before sequencing, PCR products in the 200-500 bp range were cut out of the gel and cleaned up using the QIAquick gel extraction kit. The authors' analysis ran thus. Trimmomatic was used to clean the reads, FLASH merged the cleaned reads into complete CDR3 sequences, and MiTCR assigned the sequences to V(D)J germline segments. VDJtools was used to compute clonal diversity as the inverse Simpson's index. In-frame sequences without a premature stop codon were defined as productive reads. TCRdb cleaned the public reads at Q25 with fastp, built clones with MiXCR and kept in-frame beta chains. Each entry is one CDR3 protein sequence, shown with its most common DNA and genes. These V and J calls are TCRdb output, not the study's own analysis. This sample lists about 200,000 distinct CDR3 sequences; around 71% were detected once. Approximately 25% of the sample goes to the ten largest clones.

RNA was extracted from bulk unsorted tissue and checked for quality with a NanoDrop ND-1000 and an Agilent 2100. The donors were newly diagnosed lung cancer patients admitted for thoracic surgery in China from August to November 2014 who had not received prior chemotherapy. The study excluded patients who had received radiotherapy or chemotherapy before or who had another cancer at the same time. Pieces of surgical tissue measuring 1-2 cm3 were kept in RNAlater solution and held at -80 degrees C until needed. What the authors observed across the whole study: Tumor tissue showed significantly higher TCR diversity (inverse Simpson) than normal lung tissue, at 431.37 vs 166.20 (P = 0.0075, Mann-Whitney U test). Only approximately 14 patients were included in the cohort, and the need for larger samples and more detailed clinical data was noted by the authors. Because peripheral blood was not sequenced, blood TCRbeta repertoires in the lung cancer patients of the study were not examined. TCR diversity was significantly higher in younger patients, and greater tumor TCR diversity was associated with shorter overall survival and shorter disease-free survival. A significantly larger cumulative share of the repertoire was made up by the top 100 clones in normal lung than in tumor tissue. The sequencing platform is not named in the methods, and unique molecular identifiers are not mentioned.

This chain joins TRBV4-1 to TRBJ2-2, with a tentative D gene TRBD2 over 5 matching bases. The source is a man aged 60-69 years with non-small cell lung cancer. Sample: lung tumor tissue. The DNA is TGCGCCAGCAGCCAGATACAGACCGGGGAGCTGTATTTT. Translated, this gives CASSQIQTGELYF.